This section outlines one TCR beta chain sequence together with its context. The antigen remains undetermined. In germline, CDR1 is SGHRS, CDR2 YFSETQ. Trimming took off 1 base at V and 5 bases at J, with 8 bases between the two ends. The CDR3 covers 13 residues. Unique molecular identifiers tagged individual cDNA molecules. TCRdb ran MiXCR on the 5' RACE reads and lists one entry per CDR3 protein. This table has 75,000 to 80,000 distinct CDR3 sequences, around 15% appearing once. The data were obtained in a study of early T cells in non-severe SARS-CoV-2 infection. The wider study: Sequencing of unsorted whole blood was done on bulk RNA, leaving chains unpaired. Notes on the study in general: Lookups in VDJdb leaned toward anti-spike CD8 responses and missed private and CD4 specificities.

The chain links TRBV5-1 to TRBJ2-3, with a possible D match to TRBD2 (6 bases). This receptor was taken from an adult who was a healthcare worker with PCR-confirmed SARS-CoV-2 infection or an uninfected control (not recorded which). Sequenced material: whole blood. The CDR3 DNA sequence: TGCGCCAGCAGCTTGCCGGGGGAAGATACGCAGTATTTT. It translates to CASSLPGEDTQYF.